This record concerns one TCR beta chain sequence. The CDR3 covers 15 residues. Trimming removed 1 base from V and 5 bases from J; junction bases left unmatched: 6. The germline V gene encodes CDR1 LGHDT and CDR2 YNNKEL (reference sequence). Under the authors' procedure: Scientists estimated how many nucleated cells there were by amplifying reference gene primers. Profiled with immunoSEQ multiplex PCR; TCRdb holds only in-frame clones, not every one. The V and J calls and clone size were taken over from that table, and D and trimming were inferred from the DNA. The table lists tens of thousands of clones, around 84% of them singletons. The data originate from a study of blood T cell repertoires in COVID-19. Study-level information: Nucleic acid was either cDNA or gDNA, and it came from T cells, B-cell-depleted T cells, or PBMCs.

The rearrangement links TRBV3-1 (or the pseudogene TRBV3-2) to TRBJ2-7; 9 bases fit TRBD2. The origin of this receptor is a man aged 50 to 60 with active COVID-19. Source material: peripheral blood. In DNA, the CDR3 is TGTGCCAGCAGCCAAGGGGCGCGGGAGGGGGACGAGCAGTACTTC. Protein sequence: CASSQGAREGDEQYF.